A selection of T cell receptor beta chains follows, all from one sample in a study of blood T cell repertoires in COVID-19. Method: immunoSEQ multiplex PCR; TCRdb's copy keeps in-frame clones and lacks some. The data hold approximately 440,000 clones, with around 90% observed a single time. Sequencing was performed on PBMCs or T cells enriched from blood (not recorded which). The source is a woman younger than 35 who had recovered from COVID-19. Both conserved end residues are trimmed from each CDR3. Clone size appears in some rows only: once, few, many, or a class for an expanded clone.

AISGTGSDYEQY | TRBJ2-7 | few | TRBV10-3
ASSVIQGIEAF | TRBJ1-1 | NA | TRBV7-6
ASSLRDGTLNEQF | TRBJ2-1 | NA | TRBV27
ASSLFTSAGAFSGNTIY | TRBJ1-3 | NA | TRBV18
ASSPKMSSGANVLT | TRBJ2-6 | NA | TRBV18
ASSGHRGGENNEQF | TRBJ2-1 | few | TRBV5-4
ASSGYYTDTQY | TRBJ2-3 | NA | TRBV6-5
ASSGTSGGDTQY | TRBJ2-3 | once | TRBV6-6
AWRQGWSSPLH | TRBJ1-6 | NA | TRBV30
AWIPGTDTQY | TRBJ2-3 | NA | TRBV30
ASSLSGGDPYEQY | TRBJ2-7 | NA | TRBV11-2
ASSETGTPNEQF | TRBJ2-1 | NA | TRBV5-6
ASSLEGLAGREGY | TRBJ2-7 | NA | TRBV5-1
ANSQRGLPEAF | TRBJ1-1 | NA | TRBV3-1/TRBV3-2
ASSARTQETQY | TRBJ2-5 | NA | TRBV11-2
ASSGPLAGLAETQY | TRBJ2-5 | NA | TRBV2